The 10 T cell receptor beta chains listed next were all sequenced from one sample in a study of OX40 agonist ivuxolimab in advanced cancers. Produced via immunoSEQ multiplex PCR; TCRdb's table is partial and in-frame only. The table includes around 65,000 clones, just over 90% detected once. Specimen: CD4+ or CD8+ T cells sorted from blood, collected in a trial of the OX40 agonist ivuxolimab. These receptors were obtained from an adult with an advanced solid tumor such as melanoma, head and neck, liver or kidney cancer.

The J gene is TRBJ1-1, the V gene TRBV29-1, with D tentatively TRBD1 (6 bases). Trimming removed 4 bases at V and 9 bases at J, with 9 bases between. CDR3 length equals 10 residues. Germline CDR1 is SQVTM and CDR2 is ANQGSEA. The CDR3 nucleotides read TGCAGCGTTGGACAGGAGAAAGCTTTCTTT. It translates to CSVGQEKAFF.

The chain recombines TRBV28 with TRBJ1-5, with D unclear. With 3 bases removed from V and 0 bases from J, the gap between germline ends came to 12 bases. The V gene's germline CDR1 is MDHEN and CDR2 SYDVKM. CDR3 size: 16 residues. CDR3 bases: TGTGCCAGCAGTTTCCGGGCCGCGAATAGCAATCAGCCCCAGCATTTT. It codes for CASSFRAANSNQPQHF.

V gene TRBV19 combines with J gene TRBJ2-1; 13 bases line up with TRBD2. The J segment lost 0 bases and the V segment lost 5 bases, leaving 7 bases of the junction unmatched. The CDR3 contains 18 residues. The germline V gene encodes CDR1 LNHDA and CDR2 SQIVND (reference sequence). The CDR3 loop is CASSGLAGVGGSYNEQFF. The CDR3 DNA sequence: TGTGCCAGTAGTGGACTAGCGGGAGTGGGGGGCTCCTACAATGAGCAGTTCTTC.

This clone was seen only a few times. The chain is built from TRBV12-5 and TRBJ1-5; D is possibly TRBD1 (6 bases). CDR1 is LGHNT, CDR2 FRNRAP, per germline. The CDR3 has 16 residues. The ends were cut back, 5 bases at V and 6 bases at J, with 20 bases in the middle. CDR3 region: CASGRSGMGALQPQHF. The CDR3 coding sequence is TGTGCTAGTGGTCGCTCAGGGATGGGGGCGCTTCAGCCCCAGCATTTT.

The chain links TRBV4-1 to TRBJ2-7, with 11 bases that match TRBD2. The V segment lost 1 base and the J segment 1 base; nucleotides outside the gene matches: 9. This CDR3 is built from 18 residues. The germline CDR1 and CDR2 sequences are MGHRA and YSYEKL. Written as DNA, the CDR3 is TGCGCCAGCAGCCAAGGCCGAACCGGGACTAGCGGATCCTACGAGCAGTACTTC. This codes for CASSQGRTGTSGSYEQYF.

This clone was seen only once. The CDR3 sequence is CASSPSGRVADTQYF. In DNA, the CDR3 is TGTGCCAGCAGCCCCAGCGGGAGGGTGGCGGATACGCAGTATTTT. The chain uses TRBV7-9 and TRBJ2-3, with 10 bases aligning to TRBD2. Germline trimming cut 5 bases from V and 6 bases from J; bases unmatched to any gene: 8. Germline lookup yields CDR1 SEHNR and CDR2 FQNEAQ (reference sequence). This CDR3 region has 15 residues. Looking up the rest from reference TRBV7-9 and TRBJ2-3 gives the full variable domain: DTGVSQNPRHKITKRGQNVTFRCDPISEHNRLYWYRQTLGQGPEFLTYFQNEAQLEKSRLLSDRFSAERPKGSFSTLEIQRTEQGDSAMYLCASSPSGRVADTQYFGPGTRLTVL.

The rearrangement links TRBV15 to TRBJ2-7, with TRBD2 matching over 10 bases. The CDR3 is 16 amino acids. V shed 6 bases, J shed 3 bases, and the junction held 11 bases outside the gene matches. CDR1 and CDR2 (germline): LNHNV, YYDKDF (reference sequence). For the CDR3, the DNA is TGTGCCACCAGAAGAACAACTAGCGGGAATTACTACGAGCAGTACTTC. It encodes CATRRTTSGNYYEQYF. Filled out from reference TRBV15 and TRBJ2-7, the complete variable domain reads DAMVIQNPRYQVTQFGKPVTLSCSQTLNHNVMYWYQQKSSQAPKLLFHYYDKDFNNEADTPDNFQSRRPNTSFCFLDIRSPGLGDTAMYLCATRRTTSGNYYEQYFGPGTRLTVT.

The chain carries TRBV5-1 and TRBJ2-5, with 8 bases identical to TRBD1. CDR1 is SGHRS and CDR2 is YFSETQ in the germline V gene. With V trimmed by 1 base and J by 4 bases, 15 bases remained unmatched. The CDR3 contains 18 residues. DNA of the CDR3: TGCGCCAGCAGCTTGTCTCCCAGGGGGCCTAATCAGCGAGAGACCCAGTACTTC. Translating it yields CASSLSPRGPNQRETQYF.

The CDR3 nucleotides read TGTGCCAGCAGCACCGGACAAGGACTAGCGGGATACAATGAGCAGTTCTTC. Translated: CASSTGQGLAGYNEQFF. This chain links TRBV7-3 with TRBJ2-1; 12 nucleotides match TRBD2. The V segment lost 5 bases and the J segment 4 bases; nucleotides outside the gene matches: 9. Germline V gene lookup returns CDR1 SGHTA and CDR2 FQGTGA. The CDR3 covers 17 residues.

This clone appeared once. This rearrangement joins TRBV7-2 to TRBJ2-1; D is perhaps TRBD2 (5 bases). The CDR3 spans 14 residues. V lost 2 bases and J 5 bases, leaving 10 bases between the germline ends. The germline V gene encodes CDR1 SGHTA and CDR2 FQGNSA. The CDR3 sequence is CASSLRDMDNEQFF. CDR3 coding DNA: TGTGCCAGCAGCTTACGGGATATGGACAATGAGCAGTTCTTC.